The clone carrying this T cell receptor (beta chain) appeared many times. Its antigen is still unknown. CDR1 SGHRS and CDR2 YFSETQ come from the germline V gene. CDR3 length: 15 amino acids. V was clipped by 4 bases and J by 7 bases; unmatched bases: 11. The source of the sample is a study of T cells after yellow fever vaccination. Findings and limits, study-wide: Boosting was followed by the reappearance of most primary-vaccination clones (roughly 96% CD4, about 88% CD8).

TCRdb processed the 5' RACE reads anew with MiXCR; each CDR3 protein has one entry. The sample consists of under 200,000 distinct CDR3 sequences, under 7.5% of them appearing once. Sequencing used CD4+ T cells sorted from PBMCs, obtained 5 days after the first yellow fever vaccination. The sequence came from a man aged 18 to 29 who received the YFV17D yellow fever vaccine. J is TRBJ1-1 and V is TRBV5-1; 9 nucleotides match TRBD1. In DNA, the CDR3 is TGCGCCAGCAGCCCGGGACAGGGCGTTGCCAATGAAGCTTTCTTT. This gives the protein CASSPGQGVANEAFF.